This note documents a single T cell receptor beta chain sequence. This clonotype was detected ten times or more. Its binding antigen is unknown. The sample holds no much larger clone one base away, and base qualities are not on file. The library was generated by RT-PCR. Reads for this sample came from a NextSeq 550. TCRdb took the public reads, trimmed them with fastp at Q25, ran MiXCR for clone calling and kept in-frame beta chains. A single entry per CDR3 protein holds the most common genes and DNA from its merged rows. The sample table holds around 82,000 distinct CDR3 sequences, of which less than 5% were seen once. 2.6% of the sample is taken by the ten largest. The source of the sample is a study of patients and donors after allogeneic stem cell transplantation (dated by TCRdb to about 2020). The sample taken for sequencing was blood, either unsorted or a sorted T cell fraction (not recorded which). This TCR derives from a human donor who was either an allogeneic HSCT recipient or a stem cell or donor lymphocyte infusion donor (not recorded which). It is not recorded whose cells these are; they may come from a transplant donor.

CDR3 loop: CASSSTGTSGPSNTGELFF. The nucleotides are TGTGCCAGCAGTTCGACCGGGACTAGCGGGCCTTCGAACACCGGGGAGCTGTTTTTT. The sequence is built from TRBV6-5 and TRBJ2-2; 12 central nucleotides agree with TRBD2. V loses 4 bases at its end and J loses 0 bases; junction bases beyond the gene matches: 9. There are 19 amino acids in the CDR3, from cysteine to phenylalanine inclusive. Of the read, only the CDR3 DNA is kept; its 57 bases are in frame from base 1. Per the germline V gene, MNHEY is the CDR1 and SVGAGI is the CDR2.